This paragraph reports one T cell receptor (beta chain). What it recognizes is unknown. This sample is part of a study of T-cell memory formation after mild COVID-19. Regarding the study as a whole: Researchers report contracting CD4+ clones mostly in CM and EM, with CD8+ clones in EMRA. Contracting clones from day 15 to 85 had balanced CD4/CD8; later expanders favoured CD4+. Pre-infection memory showed some responding clones, and this suggested that cross-reactive memory joined.

5'RACE with constant-segment primers yielded barcoded, UMI-tagged TCR alpha and TCR beta cDNA libraries. MiXCR, run by TCRdb on the 5' RACE reads, gives a single entry per CDR3 protein. Here the sample spans some 130,000 distinct CDR3 sequences, about 5.9% being singletons. This TCR was sampled from an adult woman who had mild COVID-19 (a few samples of this study predate the infection). Cell type and time point are not known. The sample comprised PBMCs or a T cell subset sorted from them (not recorded which).

CDR3 DNA sequence: TGTGCCAGCCAGGGGAGTTACTACAATGAGCAGTTCTTC. Its protein is CASQGSYYNEQFF. The rearrangement uses TRBV6-5 and TRBJ2-1; maybe TRBD1 (6 bases). The length of the CDR3 is 13 residues. Germline V lookup: CDR1 MNHEY, CDR2 SVGAGI. The V gene lost 8 bases and the J gene lost 3 bases, with 11 bases spanning the gap.